The present entry profiles one T cell receptor beta chain with its context. Its antigen is not known. The data are from a study of OX40 agonist ivuxolimab in advanced cancers. Study as a whole: Intravenous ivuxolimab was administered to patients every 2 weeks at 0.01 to 10 mg/kg. A male proportion of just over 80% was recorded, with mean age around 60 years and range 23 to 79.

Study-wide results and caveats: CD8+ T cells were the subset that, on average, had more expanded clones than CD4+.

Baseline was the first blood sampling point, followed by cycle 4 day 1 and cycle 7 day 1. The CDR3 is made up of 14 amino acids. V dropped 2 bases and J dropped 8; count of bases not matched to a gene: 5. Germline CDR1 is MNHEY and CDR2 is SVGAGI. TCRdb keeps only in-frame clones here, not all; method: immunoSEQ multiplex PCR. In the table there are roughly 63,000 clones, roughly 86% of which are singletons. The chain combines TRBV6-5 with TRBJ1-4, with 7 bases identical to TRBD1. The origin of this receptor is an adult with an advanced solid tumor such as melanoma, head and neck, liver or kidney cancer. Sequences were derived from CD4+ or CD8+ T cells sorted from blood, sampled in a trial of the OX40 agonist ivuxolimab. CDR3 region: CASSYETGMEKLFF. DNA of the CDR3: TGTGCCAGCAGTTACGAGACAGGGATGGAAAAACTGTTTTTT.